Listed below are T cell receptor beta chains from one sample, sequenced in a study of response to subunit inactivated influenza vaccine. TCRdb itself ran the RT-PCR reads through MiXCR, one entry per CDR3 protein. The sample consists of roughly 670,000 distinct CDR3 sequences, less than 15% of them appearing once. Specimen: PBMCs from blood, collected around 15 days before vaccination. Receptors originate from a man aged 50-59 years who received an inactivated influenza vaccine. CDR3s include the opening cysteine and the closing phenylalanine or tryptophan. The order of the fields is clone size, V gene, CDR3 protein. Only part of the rows carry a size: once, few, many, or a class if the clone is expanded.

clone_size: NA; v_call: TRBV5-1; cdr3_aa: CASSGGAGETQYF
clone_size: NA; v_call: TRBV27; cdr3_aa: CASSPTYLQETQYF
clone_size: few; v_call: TRBV20-1; cdr3_aa: CSARGYLAGWETQYF
clone_size: few; v_call: TRBV7-2; cdr3_aa: CASSKGAGWFNEKLFF
clone_size: NA; v_call: TRBV2; cdr3_aa: CASSEQGGQETQYF
clone_size: NA; v_call: TRBV28; cdr3_aa: CASTDGGGETQYF
clone_size: NA; v_call: TRBV5-1; cdr3_aa: CASSLGAGQGYNEQFF
clone_size: few; v_call: TRBV21-1; cdr3_aa: CASSKGTGTSYNSPLHF
clone_size: NA; v_call: TRBV4-1; cdr3_aa: CASKTHTSGGTDTQYF
clone_size: NA; v_call: TRBV4-1; cdr3_aa: CASSQDVAVNTGELFF
clone_size: NA; v_call: TRBV5-1; cdr3_aa: CASRDSADNEQFF
clone_size: NA; v_call: TRBV18; cdr3_aa: CASSPPVKWETQYF
clone_size: few; v_call: TRBV28; cdr3_aa: CASSFRDSSYGYTF
clone_size: few; v_call: TRBV7-9; cdr3_aa: CASSERDREVSPLHF
clone_size: few; v_call: TRBV7-9; cdr3_aa: CASSTGSTQYF
clone_size: few; v_call: TRBV4-3; cdr3_aa: CASSPQQGATGANVLTF
clone_size: NA; v_call: TRBV4-3; cdr3_aa: CASSQASGRNSPLHF
clone_size: NA; v_call: TRBV7-9; cdr3_aa: CASSLYLQGLNNEQFF
clone_size: few; v_call: TRBV23-1; cdr3_aa: CASSKRDKTEIAKNIQYF
clone_size: few; v_call: TRBV4-3; cdr3_aa: CASSQTTVDGNTIYF
clone_size: few; v_call: TRBV4-3; cdr3_aa: CASSQDIGQREGPYEQYF
clone_size: NA; v_call: TRBV5-5; cdr3_aa: CASTLVGNEQFF
clone_size: NA; v_call: TRBV12-3/TRBV12-4; cdr3_aa: CASSTGQGSAFF
clone_size: few; v_call: TRBV5-1; cdr3_aa: CASSLVQAGTGELFF
clone_size: once; v_call: TRBV7-9; cdr3_aa: CASSLPAAGANVLTF
clone_size: few; v_call: TRBV12-3/TRBV12-4; cdr3_aa: CASSLPRDSGPTTEAFF
clone_size: NA; v_call: TRBV10-3; cdr3_aa: CAISDRRGTYEQYF
clone_size: NA; v_call: TRBV10-3; cdr3_aa: CAIRATTGGGTEAFF
clone_size: few; v_call: TRBV28; cdr3_aa: CASRRQGPLEQYF